The 3 T cell receptor beta chains given below trace back to one sample, sequenced in a study of cytomegalovirus exposure and HLA in healthy donors. Amplification used 60 Vbeta primers and 13 Jbeta primers. TCRdb keeps only in-frame clones here, not all; method: immunoSEQ multiplex PCR. The table has around 150,000 clones, around 65% seen once. Sequencing used PBMCs. These receptors all come from a woman aged 55-69 years in good health and CMV-seronegative.

V gene TRBV11-2 combines with J gene TRBJ2-4, with 8 bases that match TRBD1. Unmatched junction bases numbered 6, after V lost 4 bases and J lost 4 bases. Germline V gives CDR1 SGHAT, CDR2 FQNNGV. The length of the CDR3 is 15 residues. The CDR3, as DNA: TGTGCCAGCAGCTCCCTAAGGACAGGGAAAAACATTCAGTACTTC. Its translation is CASSSLRTGKNIQYF.

This chain connects TRBV7-9 to TRBJ2-1; 9 bases align to TRBD2. Germline V gene sequence: CDR1 SEHNR, CDR2 FQNEAQ (reference sequence). With V trimmed by 1 base and J by 7 bases, 5 bases remained unmatched. The CDR3 loop spans 15 amino acids. CDR3 DNA: TGTGCCAGCAGCTTAGTAGGACTAGCGATTAATGAGCAGTTCTTC. Protein sequence: CASSLVGLAINEQFF.

The chain uses TRBV23-1 and TRBJ1-2; 7 positions agree with TRBD1. TRBV23-1 is known as an ORF, though its function is uncertain. V dropped 4 bases and J dropped 7; count of bases not matched to a gene: 15. The CDR3 consists of 16 residues. CDR3 region: CASSPTPRDSVIGYTF. The DNA for the CDR3 is TGCGCCAGCAGTCCCACACCCCGGGACAGCGTTATTGGCTACACCTTC.